This T cell receptor (beta chain) is drawn from a study of identical twins. Whole-study results and caveats: Reduced insertions were recorded for abundant cord blood beta clonotypes, with no such pattern in memory repertoires. Alpha sequences out of frame and shared by twins had excess low generation probability.

This CDR3 region has 16 residues. Germline values: CDR1 MNHEY, CDR2 SMNVEV (reference sequence). J gave up 7 bases and V 5 bases, and 13 bases lay outside the gene matches. Template switching, a step in the protocol, added a universal primer site, and cDNA carried unique molecular identifiers. TCRdb fed the 5' RACE reads into MiXCR, producing one record per CDR3 protein. The data show some 710,000 distinct CDR3 sequences, roughly 6% seen once. This clonotype appeared many times. What it binds is not known. Sequencing was carried out using naive T cells sorted from blood. The receptor comes from a man aged 18 to 29 in good health. J is TRBJ2-7 and V is TRBV27; 11 nucleotides match TRBD2. The CDR3 spells CASSSTSGSLSGEQYV. The CDR3 coding sequence is TGTGCCAGCAGTAGTACTAGCGGGAGCCTCTCGGGGGAGCAGTACGTC.